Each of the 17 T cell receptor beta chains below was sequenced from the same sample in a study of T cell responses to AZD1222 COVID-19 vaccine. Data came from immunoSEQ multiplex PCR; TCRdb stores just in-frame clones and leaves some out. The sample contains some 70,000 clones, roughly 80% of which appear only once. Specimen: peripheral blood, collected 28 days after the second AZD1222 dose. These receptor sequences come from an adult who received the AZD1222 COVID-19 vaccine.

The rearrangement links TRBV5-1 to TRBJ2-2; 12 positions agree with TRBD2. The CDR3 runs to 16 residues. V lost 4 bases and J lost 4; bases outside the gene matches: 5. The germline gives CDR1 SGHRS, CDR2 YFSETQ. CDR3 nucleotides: TGCGCCAGCAGCGGCACTAGCGGGGGGTTCACCGGGGAGCTGTTTTTT. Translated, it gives CASSGTSGGFTGELFF.

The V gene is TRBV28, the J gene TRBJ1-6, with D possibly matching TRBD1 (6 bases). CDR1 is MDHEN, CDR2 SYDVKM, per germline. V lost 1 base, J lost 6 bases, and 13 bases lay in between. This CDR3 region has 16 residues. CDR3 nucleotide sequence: TGTGCCAGCAGTTTATCGGTGGGGGCGGGTAATTCACCCCTCCACTTT. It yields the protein CASSLSVGAGNSPLHF.

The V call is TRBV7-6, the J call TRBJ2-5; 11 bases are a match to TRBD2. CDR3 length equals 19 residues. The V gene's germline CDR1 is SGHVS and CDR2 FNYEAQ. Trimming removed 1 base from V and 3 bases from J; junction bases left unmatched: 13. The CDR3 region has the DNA TGTGCCAGCAGCTTAGGTCGGCTAGCGGGGGGTCCTCGTAAAGAGACCCAGTACTTC. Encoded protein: CASSLGRLAGGPRKETQYF.

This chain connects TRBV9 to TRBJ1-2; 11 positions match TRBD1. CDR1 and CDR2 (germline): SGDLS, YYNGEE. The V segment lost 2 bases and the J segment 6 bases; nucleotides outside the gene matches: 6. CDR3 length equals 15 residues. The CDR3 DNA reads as TGTGCCAGCAGCGTGGTAGGACAGGGGGCGGATGGCTACACCTTC. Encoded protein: CASSVVGQGADGYTF.

CDR3 DNA: TGTGCCAGTAGTATCCCGACAGGGGTCTATGGCTACACCTTC. Residues: CASSIPTGVYGYTF. This rearrangement joins TRBV19 to TRBJ1-2; the match to TRBD1 covers 8 bases. CDR3 length: 14 amino acids. Unmatched junction bases numbered 4, after V lost 3 bases and J lost 4 bases. The germline CDR1 and CDR2 sequences are LNHDA and SQIVND (reference sequence).

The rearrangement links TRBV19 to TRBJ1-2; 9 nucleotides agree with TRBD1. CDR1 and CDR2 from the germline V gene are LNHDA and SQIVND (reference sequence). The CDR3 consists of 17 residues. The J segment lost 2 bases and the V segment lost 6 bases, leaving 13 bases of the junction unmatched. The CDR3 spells CASRKTGGAWDNYGYTF. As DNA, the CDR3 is TGTGCCAGTAGGAAAACAGGGGGCGCCTGGGACAACTATGGCTACACCTTC.

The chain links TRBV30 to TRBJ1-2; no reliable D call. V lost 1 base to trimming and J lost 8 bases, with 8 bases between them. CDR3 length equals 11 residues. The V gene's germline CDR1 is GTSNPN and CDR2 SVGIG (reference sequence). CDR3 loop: CAWSAVRGYTF. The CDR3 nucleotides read TGTGCCTGGAGTGCTGTGCGGGGCTACACCTTC.

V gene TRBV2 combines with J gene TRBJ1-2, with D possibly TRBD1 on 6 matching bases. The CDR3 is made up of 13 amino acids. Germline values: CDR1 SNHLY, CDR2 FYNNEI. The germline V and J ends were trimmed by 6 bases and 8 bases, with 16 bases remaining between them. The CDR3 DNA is TGTGCCAGCAGGGGGACACCACTGCGGGGCTACACCTTC. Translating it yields CASRGTPLRGYTF.

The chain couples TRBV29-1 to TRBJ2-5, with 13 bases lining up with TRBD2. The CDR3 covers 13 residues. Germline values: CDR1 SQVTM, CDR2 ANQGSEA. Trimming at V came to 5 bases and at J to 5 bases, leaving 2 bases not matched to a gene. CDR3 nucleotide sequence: TGCAGCGTTCGGACTAGCGGGGGTGAGACCCAGTACTTC. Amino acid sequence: CSVRTSGGETQYF.

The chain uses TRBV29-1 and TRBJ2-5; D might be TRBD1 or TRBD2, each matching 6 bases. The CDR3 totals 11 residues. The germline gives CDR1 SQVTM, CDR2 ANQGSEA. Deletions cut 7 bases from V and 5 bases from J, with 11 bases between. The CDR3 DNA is TGCAGCGGGGGGGCCGCGGAGACCCAGTACTTC. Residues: CSGGAAETQYF.

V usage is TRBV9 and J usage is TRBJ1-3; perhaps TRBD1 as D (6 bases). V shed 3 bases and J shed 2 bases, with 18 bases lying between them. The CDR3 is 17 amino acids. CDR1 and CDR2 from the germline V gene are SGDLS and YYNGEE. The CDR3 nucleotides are TGTGCCAGCAGCGCCAACAGGGCCCCATCGCCTGGAAACACCATATATTTT. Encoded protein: CASSANRAPSPGNTIYF.

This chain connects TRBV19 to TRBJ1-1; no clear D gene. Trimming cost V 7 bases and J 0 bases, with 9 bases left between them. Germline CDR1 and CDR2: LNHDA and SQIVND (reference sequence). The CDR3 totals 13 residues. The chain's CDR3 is CASIAAVNTEAFF. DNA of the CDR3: TGTGCCAGTATAGCGGCAGTGAACACTGAAGCTTTCTTT.

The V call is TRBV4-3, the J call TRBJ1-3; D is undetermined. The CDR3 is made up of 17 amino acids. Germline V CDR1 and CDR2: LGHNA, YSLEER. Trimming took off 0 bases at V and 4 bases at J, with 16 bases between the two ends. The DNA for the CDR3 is TGCGCCAGCAGCCAAGATATAGGAACAGCCACCGGAAACACCATATATTTT. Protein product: CASSQDIGTATGNTIYF.

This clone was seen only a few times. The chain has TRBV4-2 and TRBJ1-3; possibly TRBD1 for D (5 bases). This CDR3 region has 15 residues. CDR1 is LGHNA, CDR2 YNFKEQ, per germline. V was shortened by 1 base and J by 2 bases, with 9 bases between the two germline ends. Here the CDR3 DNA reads TGTGCCAGCAGCCAAGGGGGGGGAGCTGGAAACACCATATATTTT. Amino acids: CASSQGGGAGNTIYF.

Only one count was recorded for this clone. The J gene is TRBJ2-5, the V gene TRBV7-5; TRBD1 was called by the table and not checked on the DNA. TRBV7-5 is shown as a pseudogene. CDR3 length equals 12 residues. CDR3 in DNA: TGTGCCAGAAGTGGGGGCCTGGAGACCCAGTACTTC. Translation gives CARSGGLETQYF.

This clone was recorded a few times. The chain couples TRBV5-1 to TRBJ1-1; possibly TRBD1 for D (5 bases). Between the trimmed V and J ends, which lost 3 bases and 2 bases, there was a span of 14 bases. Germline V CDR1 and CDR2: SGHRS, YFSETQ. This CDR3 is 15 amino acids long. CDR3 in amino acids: CASSWDLTPNTEAFF. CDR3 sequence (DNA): TGCGCCAGCAGCTGGGACCTAACCCCCAACACTGAAGCTTTCTTT.

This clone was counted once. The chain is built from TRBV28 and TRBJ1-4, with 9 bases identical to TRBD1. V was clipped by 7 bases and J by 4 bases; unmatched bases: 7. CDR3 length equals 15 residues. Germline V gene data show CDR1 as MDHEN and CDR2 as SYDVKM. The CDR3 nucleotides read TGTGCCAGCACTTACGGGACAGGGAGTAATGAAAAACTGTTTTTT. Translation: CASTYGTGSNEKLFF.